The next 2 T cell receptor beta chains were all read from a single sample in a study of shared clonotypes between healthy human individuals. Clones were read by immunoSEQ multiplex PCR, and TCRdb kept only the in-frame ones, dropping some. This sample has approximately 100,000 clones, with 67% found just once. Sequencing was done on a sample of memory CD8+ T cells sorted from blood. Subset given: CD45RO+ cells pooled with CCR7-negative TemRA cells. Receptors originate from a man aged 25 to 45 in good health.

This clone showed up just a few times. The CDR3, as DNA: TGTGCCACCAGCAGGGGGCTGGTCGGGGAGCTGTTTTTT. It encodes CATSRGLVGELFF. V and J are TRBV27 and TRBJ2-2; 8 bases fit TRBD1. Germline CDR1 MNHEY, CDR2 SMNVEV (reference sequence). The CDR3 loop spans 13 amino acids. After removal of 10 bases from V and 7 bases from J, the junction contained 8 bases not matched to a gene.

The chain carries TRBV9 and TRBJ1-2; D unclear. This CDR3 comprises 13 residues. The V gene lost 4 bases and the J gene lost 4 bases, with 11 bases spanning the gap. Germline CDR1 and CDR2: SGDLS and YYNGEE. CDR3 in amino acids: CASSSQSTYGYTF. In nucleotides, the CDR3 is TGTGCCAGCAGCTCCCAATCGACCTATGGCTACACCTTC.